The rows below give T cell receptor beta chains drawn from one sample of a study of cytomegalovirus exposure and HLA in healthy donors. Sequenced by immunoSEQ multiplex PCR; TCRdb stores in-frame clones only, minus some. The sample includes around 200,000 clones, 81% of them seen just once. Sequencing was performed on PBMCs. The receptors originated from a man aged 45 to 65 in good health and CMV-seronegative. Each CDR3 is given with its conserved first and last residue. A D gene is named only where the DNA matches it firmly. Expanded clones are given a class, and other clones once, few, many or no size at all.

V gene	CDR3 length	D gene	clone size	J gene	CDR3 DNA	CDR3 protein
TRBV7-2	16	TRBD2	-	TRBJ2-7	TGTGCCAGCAGCTTAGCCATACTAGCGGGGAAATGGGAGCAGTACTTC	CASSLAILAGKWEQYF
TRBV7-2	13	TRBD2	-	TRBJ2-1	TGTGCCAGCGGGCGGGGGGCCTACAATGAGCAGTTCTTC	CASGRGAYNEQFF
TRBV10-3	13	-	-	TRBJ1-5	TGTGCCATCCGTCCCAACGGGGATCAGCCCCAGCATTTT	CAIRPNGDQPQHF
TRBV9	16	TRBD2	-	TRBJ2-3	TGTGCCAGCAGCGTAGGGGGCGGGGGATATACAGATACGCAGTATTTT	CASSVGGGGYTDTQYF
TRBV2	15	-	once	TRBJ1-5	TGTGCCAGCAAGTCGGGACAAGGGGAAATTCTACCCCAGCATTTT	CASKSGQGEILPQHF
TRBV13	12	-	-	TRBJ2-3	TGTGCCGTTCAGGGATTGACAGATACGCAGTATTTT	CAVQGLTDTQYF
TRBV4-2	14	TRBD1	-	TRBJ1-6	TGTGCCAGCAGCCAAGATGGGACAGGTAAAACCCTCCACTTT	CASSQDGTGKTLHF
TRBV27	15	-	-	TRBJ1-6	TGTGCCAGCAGTCCTACCCCCCAGGCTAATTCACCCCTCCACTTT	CASSPTPQANSPLHF
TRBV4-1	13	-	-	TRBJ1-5	TGCGCCAGCAGCCAGGGGGGAGGCCAGCCCCAGCATTTT	CASSQGGGQPQHF
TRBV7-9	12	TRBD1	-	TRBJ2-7	TGTGCCAGCAGCTCGACAGGGGGAGAGCAGTACTTC	CASSSTGGEQYF
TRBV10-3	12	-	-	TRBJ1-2	TGTGCCATCAGTGAGTCTTGGGAGAGGGACACCTTC	CAISESWERDTF
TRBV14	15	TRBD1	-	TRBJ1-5	TGTGCCAGCAGTCCGGGACAGGGGGCTCAAGAGCCCCAGCATTTT	CASSPGQGAQEPQHF
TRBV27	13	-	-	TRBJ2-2	TGTGCCAGCACTGGGACTCACCGAGGGGAGCTGTTTTTT	CASTGTHRGELFF
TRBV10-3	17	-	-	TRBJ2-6	TGTGCCATCAGTCATGACAGGTTTCTCTCTGGGGCCAACGTCCTGACTTTC	CAISHDRFLSGANVLTF
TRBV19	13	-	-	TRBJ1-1	TGTGCCAGGCTTATGGGAGTCGAGACTGAAGCTTTCTTT	CARLMGVETEAFF
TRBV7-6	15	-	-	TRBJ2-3	TGTGCCAGCAGCTTGGGGGGTACTAGCACAGATACGCAGTATTTT	CASSLGGTSTDTQYF
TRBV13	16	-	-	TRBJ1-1	TGTGCCAGCAGCTTACGCTTGGGGCAGTTGAACACTGAAGCTTTCTTT	CASSLRLGQLNTEAFF
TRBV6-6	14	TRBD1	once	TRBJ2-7	TGTGCCAGCAGTTACTCACGACAGGGGGACGAGCAGTACTTC	CASSYSRQGDEQYF
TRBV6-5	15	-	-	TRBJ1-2	TGTGCCAGCAGTACGAGCAGGGTGGGCGTCGAGGGCTACACCTTC	CASSTSRVGVEGYTF
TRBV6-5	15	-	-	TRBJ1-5	TGTGCCAGCAGTTACTCGAAGGAGGGAAATCAGCCCCAGCATTTT	CASSYSKEGNQPQHF